The 8 T cell receptor beta chains given below trace back to one sample, sequenced in a study of breast tumors, draining lymph nodes, adjacent tissues. TCRdb redid the calling of the multiplex PCR reads with MiXCR, one entry per CDR3 protein. Among approximately 210,000 distinct CDR3 sequences listed, less than 40% were seen once. The lymph nodes were axillary draining lymph nodes from breast cancer patients. The sample taken for sequencing was axillary lymph node tissue. The receptor set was obtained from a female donor with breast cancer. Some clones in this sample may be carry-over from other donors' samples.

Ten or more counts support this clonotype. This chain joins TRBV7-2 and TRBJ1-6, with TRBD1 identical over 9 bases. V dropped 6 bases and J dropped 3; count of bases not matched to a gene: 6. Per germline, CDR1 SGHTA and CDR2 FQGNSA. The length of the CDR3 is 16 residues. Here the CDR3 reads CASRDKTGGYNSPLHF. The CDR3 nucleotides read TGTGCCAGCAGAGACAAGACAGGGGGCTATAATTCACCCCTCCACTTT.

This clonotype has a count of ten or more. The rearrangement joins TRBV3-1 to TRBJ2-7; D possibly corresponds to TRBD2 (5 bases). Between the trimmed V and J ends, which lost 3 bases and 5 bases, there was a span of 14 bases. Germline CDR1 and CDR2: LGHDT and YNNKEL (reference sequence). The CDR3 runs 14 residues. DNA for the CDR3: TGTGCCAGCAGCCACATAAGTAGCGCCAACGAGCAGTACTTC. This codes for CASSHISSANEQYF.

The chain employs TRBV27 and TRBJ2-1; D gene ambiguous. The germline V gene encodes CDR1 MNHEY and CDR2 SMNVEV (reference sequence). Trimming removed 10 bases from V and 1 base from J, with 14 bases in between. The CDR3 spans 14 residues. CDR3 coding DNA: TGTGCCACCCGCGCGTCGATTTCCTACAATGAGCAGTTCTTC. Encoded protein: CATRASISYNEQFF.

This clonotype has a count of ten or more. The chain joins TRBV30 to TRBJ1-5; no reliable D call. The V end was cut by 3 bases, the J end by 9 bases, with 18 bases between. The V gene's germline CDR1 is GTSNPN and CDR2 SVGIG (reference sequence). The CDR3 contains 14 residues. CDR3 in amino acids: CAWRAVKALGPQHF. The CDR3, as DNA: TGTGCCTGGAGGGCCGTAAAGGCGCTAGGGCCCCAGCATTTT. Using reference TRBV30 and TRBJ1-5 for the parts outside the CDR3, the full variable domain is SQTIHQWPATLVQPVGSPLSLECTVEGTSNPNLYWYRQAAGRGLQLLFYSVGIGQISSEVPQNLSASRPQDRQFILSSKKLLLSDSGFYLCAWRAVKALGPQHFGDGTRLSIL.

This clonotype was seen repeatedly, ten times or more. This rearrangement joins TRBV11-3 to TRBJ2-3; tentative D call: TRBD1 (6 bases). V was cut by 1 base and J by 5 bases, with 16 bases left in between. Germline CDR1 reads SGHNT; CDR2 reads YENEEA. The CDR3 length is 16 residues. The CDR3: CASSLGSGQPQDTQYF. CDR3 nucleotides: TGTGCCAGCAGCTTAGGAAGCGGACAGCCCCAAGATACGCAGTATTTT.

This clonotype occurred many times. The chain links TRBV12-3 or TRBV12-4 to TRBJ2-7, with TRBD1 matching 9 bases. J lost 1 base, V lost 6 bases, and 13 bases had no gene match. The CDR3 spans 17 residues. CDR3 in DNA: TGTGCCAGCAGATATACAATGCGGGACAGGGAGTCCTACGAGCAGTACTTC. This gives the protein CASRYTMRDRESYEQYF.

This clonotype has ten or more counts. This chain joins TRBV6-6 and TRBJ2-1; 7 bases align to TRBD2. There are 15 residues in the CDR3. Trimming at V came to 6 bases and at J to 9 bases, leaving 14 bases not matched to a gene. Germline CDR1 reads MNHNY; CDR2 reads SVGAGI (reference sequence). The CDR3 loop is CASSVRTSAYGEQFF. As DNA, the CDR3 is TGTGCCAGCAGCGTGAGGACTAGTGCCTATGGTGAGCAGTTCTTC.

A few counts support this clonotype. Given a much more abundant clone one base away, this may be a read error. This chain connects TRBV20-1 to TRBJ2-1, with D possibly TRBD2 on 6 matching bases. Germline V gene lookup returns CDR1 DFQATT and CDR2 SNEGSKA (reference sequence). The CDR3 consists of 11 residues. The CDR3 region is CSARVHTRESF. DNA for the CDR3: TGCAGTGCTAGAGTCCACACCCGGGAGTCCTTC.